These T cell receptor beta chains were read from a single sample in a study of cytomegalovirus exposure and HLA in healthy donors. Assay used: immunoSEQ multiplex PCR; TCRdb lists only in-frame clones, some missing. The sample carries under 250,000 clones, roughly 85% recorded once. Input material: PBMCs. Receptors originate from a woman between 45 and 60 years old in good health and CMV-seronegative. The CDR3 runs from the conserved cysteine through the conserved F or W. Fields, in order: CDR3 protein, CDR3 DNA, clone size, D gene, J gene, V gene. A D gene is named only where the DNA matches it firmly. Only some rows state a clone size, as once, few, many or a class for expanded clones.

CASRREAPANEQFF | TGTGCCAGCCGGAGGGAGGCCCCCGCAAATGAGCAGTTCTTC | NA | NA | TRBJ2-1 | TRBV6-1
CASSLDSGSLSSYNEQFF | TGTGCCAGCAGCTTGGATAGCGGGTCTCTCAGCTCCTACAATGAGCAGTTCTTC | NA | TRBD2 | TRBJ2-1 | TRBV11-2
CASSQRTGVELEAFF | TGTGCCAGCAGCCAGCGGACAGGAGTGGAGTTGGAAGCTTTCTTT | NA | TRBD1 | TRBJ1-1 | TRBV5-4
CASSNRVQETQYF | TGTGCCAGCAGTAACAGGGTCCAAGAGACCCAGTACTTC | NA | NA | TRBJ2-5 | TRBV6-5
CASRRDSRTIGEQFF | TGTGCCAGCAGGAGAGACTCCCGCACCATCGGGGAGCAGTTCTTC | NA | NA | TRBJ2-1 | TRBV2
CASSQDATRYGYTF | TGCGCCAGCAGCCAAGACGCGACAAGGTATGGCTACACCTTC | NA | NA | TRBJ1-2 | TRBV4-1
CASSRGTAREQYF | TGTGCCAGCAGCCGCGGGACTGCCCGGGAGCAGTACTTC | NA | NA | TRBJ2-7 | TRBV6-5
CASSPTSGTGSGGYTF | TGTGCCAGCAGCCCAACTTCGGGAACAGGGTCGGGTGGCTACACCTTC | NA | NA | TRBJ1-2 | TRBV7-3
CASTGGGNTIYF | TGTGCCAGCACAGGGGGAGGAAACACCATATATTTT | NA | TRBD1 | TRBJ1-3 | TRBV28
CSGSGAPHEAFF | TGCAGCGGGTCAGGGGCGCCCCATGAAGCTTTCTTT | few | NA | TRBJ1-1 | TRBV29-1
CASSPTGGFSNQPQHF | TGTGCCAGCTCCCCAACAGGGGGCTTTAGCAATCAGCCCCAGCATTTT | NA | TRBD1 | TRBJ1-5 | TRBV18
CASRAGTGRDEKLFF | TGTGCCAGCAGAGCCGGGACAGGGCGGGATGAAAAACTGTTTTTT | NA | TRBD1 | TRBJ1-4 | TRBV6-4
CASRDLGYNEKLFF | TGTGCCAGCAGGGACTTAGGTTACAATGAAAAACTGTTTTTT | NA | NA | TRBJ1-4 | TRBV28
CASSSGVSGSYEQYF | TGTGCCAGCAGTTCAGGGGTCTCGGGTTCCTACGAGCAGTACTTC | NA | NA | TRBJ2-7 | TRBV6-6
CASGPGVADTQYF | TGTGCCAGCGGCCCGGGAGTGGCAGATACGCAGTATTTT | NA | NA | TRBJ2-3 | TRBV14
CATKAGDTQYF | TGTGCCACCAAGGCGGGGGATACGCAGTATTTT | NA | NA | TRBJ2-3 | TRBV6-4
CASSVASGRGEQYF | TGTGCCAGCAGCGTCGCTAGCGGGAGGGGCGAGCAGTACTTC | once | TRBD2 | TRBJ2-7 | TRBV7-8
CASSYDQGNQPQHF | TGTGCCAGCAGTTACGACCAGGGCAATCAGCCCCAGCATTTT | NA | NA | TRBJ1-5 | TRBV6-6
CAISERMGQGAEQPQHF | TGTGCCATCAGTGAGAGGATGGGGCAGGGGGCTGAACAGCCCCAGCATTTT | NA | TRBD1 | TRBJ1-5 | TRBV10-3
CASSQAPNTGELFF | TGTGCCAGTAGTCAGGCTCCGAACACCGGGGAGCTGTTTTTT | once | NA | TRBJ2-2 | TRBV19
CASSLGTTGEQYF | TGTGCCAGCAGCTTAGGGACTACGGGGGAGCAGTACTTC | NA | NA | TRBJ2-7 | TRBV11-3
CASRAGGFSNTEAFF | TGTGCCAGCAGGGCAGGGGGGTTCTCGAACACTGAAGCTTTCTTT | NA | TRBD1 | TRBJ1-1 | TRBV7-9
CASSLGGQGYNEQFF | TGCGCCAGCAGCTTGGGAGGACAGGGGTACAATGAGCAGTTCTTC | NA | TRBD1 | TRBJ2-1 | TRBV5-1
CASSPGQGMQPQHF | TGTGCCAGCTCACCGGGACAGGGAATGCAGCCCCAGCATTTT | NA | TRBD1 | TRBJ1-5 | TRBV18
CASSSSPGLAYF | TGTGCCAGCAGTTCTTCCCCGGGACTAGCGTACTTC | NA | TRBD2 | TRBJ2-7 | TRBV27
CASSQREYQEQYF | TGTGCCAGCAGCCAGCGGGAGTACCAGGAGCAGTACTTC | NA | TRBD2 | TRBJ2-7 | TRBV6-5
CASSTGGISTGELFF | TGTGCCAGCAGCACAGGGGGCATCTCCACCGGGGAGCTGTTTTTT | NA | TRBD1 | TRBJ2-2 | TRBV7-9
CASSPPSGRVYEQYF | TGTGCCAGCAGCCCCCCTAGCGGGAGAGTGTACGAGCAGTACTTC | NA | TRBD2 | TRBJ2-7 | TRBV7-2
CSVVGQGTSIYF | TGCAGCGTTGTGGGGCAGGGTACTTCCATATATTTT | once | NA | TRBJ1-3 | TRBV29-1
CASSLTGLRRTTTGTGTGGYTF | TGTGCCAGCAGCTTAACGGGTCTAAGAAGAACCACTACCGGGACAGGGACGGGTGGCTACACCTTC | NA | TRBD1 | TRBJ1-2 | TRBV7-3
CSVPSTRNNEQFF | TGCAGCGTTCCTTCGACACGAAACAATGAGCAGTTCTTC | NA | NA | TRBJ2-1 | TRBV29-1
CAITRTGVSNEKLFF | TGTGCCATCACAAGGACAGGGGTAAGTAATGAAAAACTGTTTTTT | NA | TRBD1 | TRBJ1-4 | TRBV10-3
CASSLSPSGSFTDTQYF | TGTGCCAGCAGTTTATCCCCTAGCGGGAGTTTCACAGATACGCAGTATTTT | NA | TRBD2 | TRBJ2-3 | TRBV27
CASSHQGNEQFF | TGTGCCAGCAGCCACCAGGGCAATGAGCAGTTCTTC | NA | NA | TRBJ2-1 | TRBV7-9
CASSDDIAGERAGELFF | TGTGCCAGCAGTGATGATATCGCGGGAGAGAGGGCCGGGGAGCTGTTTTTT | NA | TRBD2 | TRBJ2-2 | TRBV6-4
CASSLRGTSGTYYEQYF | TGTGCCAGCAGCCTAAGAGGGACTAGCGGGACCTACTACGAGCAGTACTTC | few | TRBD2 | TRBJ2-7 | TRBV7-2
CASSLGTGTGNSPLHF | TGCGCCAGCAGCTTGGGTACCGGGACAGGGAATTCACCCCTCCACTTT | NA | TRBD1 | TRBJ1-6 | TRBV5-1
CASSVGGGQPDTQYF | TGTGCCAGCAGCGTAGGAGGGGGACAACCTGATACGCAGTATTTT | NA | NA | TRBJ2-3 | TRBV9
CASSPTGGTDTQYF | TGTGCCAGTAGTCCTACAGGGGGCACAGATACGCAGTATTTT | NA | TRBD1 | TRBJ2-3 | TRBV19
CASSGQVSYEQYF | TGCGCCAGCAGTGGACAGGTTAGTTACGAGCAGTACTTC | few | NA | TRBJ2-7 | TRBV10-2
CASMDRGSYTEAFF | TGTGCCAGCATGGACAGGGGATCCTACACTGAAGCTTTCTTT | NA | TRBD1 | TRBJ1-1 | TRBV28
CASSIRGTSRGSYGYTF | TGTGCCAGTAGTATAAGGGGGACGTCGAGGGGTAGCTATGGCTACACCTTC | NA | NA | TRBJ1-2 | TRBV19
CASSQGGTGGVEQYF | TGTGCCAGCAGTCAAGGCGGGACAGGGGGCGTCGAGCAGTACTTC | NA | TRBD1 | TRBJ2-7 | TRBV28
CASSQGIQGGSCEQFF | TGCGCCAGCAGCCAAGGAATACAGGGGGGCTCTTGTGAGCAGTTCTTC | NA | TRBD1 | TRBJ2-1 | TRBV4-1
CASSFPGLQGAGELFF | TGTGCCAGCAGCTTCCCCGGACTGCAAGGTGCCGGGGAGCTGTTTTTT | NA | NA | TRBJ2-2 | TRBV11-2
CASSPSGSSYNEQFF | TGCGCCAGCAGCCCTAGCGGGAGCTCCTACAATGAGCAGTTCTTC | NA | TRBD2 | TRBJ2-1 | TRBV5-1
CASSLVETNTGELFF | TGTGCCAGCAGCTTAGTAGAGACGAACACCGGGGAGCTGTTTTTT | NA | NA | TRBJ2-2 | TRBV7-9
CASSQDSLFNPPHNEQFF | TGCGCCAGCAGCCAAGATAGCCTCTTCAACCCACCCCACAATGAGCAGTTCTTC | NA | NA | TRBJ2-1 | TRBV4-3
CASSLFSGGPLSREQYF | TGTGCCAGCAGCTTGTTTTCAGGGGGCCCCCTCTCGAGGGAGCAGTACTTC | NA | TRBD1 | TRBJ2-5 | TRBV5-6
CASSRPGLAGQVFF | TGTGCCAGCAGTCGACCGGGACTAGCGGGACAGGTGTTTTTT | NA | TRBD2 | TRBJ2-2 | TRBV7-9
CSVEGLAGEFSYEQYF | TGCAGCGTTGAGGGACTAGCGGGAGAGTTCTCCTACGAGCAGTACTTC | NA | TRBD2 | TRBJ2-7 | TRBV29-1
CASSRPGQGEETQYF | TGTGCCAGCAGCCGACCGGGACAGGGTGAAGAGACCCAGTACTTC | NA | TRBD1 | TRBJ2-5 | TRBV28
CASSTNGLAGVEDTQYF | TGTGCCAGCAGCACCAACGGACTAGCGGGAGTGGAAGATACGCAGTATTTT | NA | TRBD2 | TRBJ2-3 | TRBV11-2
CSVEVRENTEAFF | TGCAGCGTTGAAGTCAGGGAGAACACTGAAGCTTTCTTT | NA | NA | TRBJ1-1 | TRBV29-1